Listed here are 7 T cell receptor beta chains from one sample, sequenced in a study of human T cells and chemical hapten exposure. This sample's time point: patch test 2, 6 weeks after DPC sensitization. Treatment of the sample: therapeutic diphenylcyclopropenone sensitization with weekly scalp DPC. Using its own MiXCR run on the RACE reads, TCRdb lists one record per CDR3 protein. The sample lists some 79,000 distinct CDR3 sequences, 10% seen once, with roughly 5% in the top ten. The material sequenced was whole blood, taken in connection with sensitization to the hapten diphenylcyclopropenone (DPC). The origin of the receptors is a woman in her fifties or sixties with alopecia areata. Some clones in this sample may be carry-over from other donors' samples.

This clonotype was seen ten or more times. The chain recombines TRBV7-2 with TRBJ1-1; D unclear. This CDR3 contains 13 residues. Germline-derived CDR1 and CDR2 are SGHTA and FQGNSA. V was clipped by 5 bases and J by 10 bases, with 17 bases between them. CDR3 region: CASSPNAGNTAFF. As DNA, the CDR3 is TGTGCCAGCAGCCCAAATGCGGGGAACACAGCTTTCTTT. Filled out from reference TRBV7-2 and TRBJ1-1, the complete variable domain reads GAGVSQSPSNKVTEKGKDVELRCDPISGHTALYWYRQSLGQGLEFLIYFQGNSAPDKSGLPSDRFSAERTGGSVSTLTIQRTQQEDSAVYLCASSPNAGNTAFFGQGTRLTVV.

This clonotype was counted at least ten times. The genes are TRBV7-2 and TRBJ1-1; D perhaps matches TRBD1 (6 bases). From germline, CDR1 is SGHTA and CDR2 FQGNSA. This CDR3 is 17 amino acids long. The V gene lost 1 base and the J gene lost 0 bases, with 15 bases spanning the gap. The chain's CDR3 is CASSLVGTLVMNTEAFF. The CDR3 DNA is TGTGCCAGCAGCTTAGTCGGGACACTAGTCATGAACACTGAAGCTTTCTTT. Full variable domain (outside the CDR3, taken from reference TRBV7-2 and TRBJ1-1): GAGVSQSPSNKVTEKGKDVELRCDPISGHTALYWYRQSLGQGLEFLIYFQGNSAPDKSGLPSDRFSAERTGGSVSTLTIQRTQQEDSAVYLCASSLVGTLVMNTEAFFGQGTRLTVV.

The V gene is TRBV18, the J gene TRBJ2-1; D gene uncertain. CDR1 is KGHSH, CDR2 LQKENI, per germline. V shed 2 bases and J shed 7 bases, with 6 bases lying between them. The CDR3 totals 12 residues. The CDR3 sequence is CASSPLGNEQFF. The CDR3 DNA reads as TGTGCCAGCTCACCATTGGGAAATGAGCAGTTCTTC.

This clonotype turned up a few times. The J gene is TRBJ2-2, the V gene TRBV20-1; possible D gene TRBD2, 5 bases. V was shortened by 1 base and J by 6 bases, with 15 bases between the two germline ends. Germline CDR1 reads DFQATT; CDR2 reads SNEGSKA (reference sequence). There are 15 residues in the CDR3. The DNA of the CDR3 is TGCAGTGCTAGAGTCCGCGGAGGTCGGGCCGGGGAGCTGTTTTTT. This codes for CSARVRGGRAGELFF.

Concerning this clonotype itself: This may be a read error, as it is one base from a much larger clone. J is TRBJ2-1 and V is TRBV24-1; TRBD2 agrees at 11 bases. Trimming at V came to 3 bases and at J to 5 bases, leaving 8 bases not matched to a gene. The CDR3 contains 17 residues. The germline V gene encodes CDR1 KGHDR and CDR2 SFDVKD. CDR3: CATSDHELAGVNNEQFF. The CDR3 nucleotides read TGTGCCACCAGTGATCATGAACTAGCGGGAGTTAACAATGAGCAGTTCTTC.

This clonotype appeared many times. The chain uses TRBV20-1 and TRBJ1-5, with D uncertain. V dropped 3 bases and J dropped 7 bases, with 10 bases sitting between them. CDR1 and CDR2 (germline): DFQATT, SNEGSKA (reference sequence). The CDR3 spans 12 residues. CDR3 coding DNA: TGCAGTGCTAGTTCCGGGTTGCAGCCCCAGCATTTT. It specifies CSASSGLQPQHF.

The sample holds many counts of this clonotype. The chain combines TRBV7-2 with TRBJ2-1, with no clear D. CDR1 and CDR2 from the germline V gene are SGHTA and FQGNSA. Trimming shortened V by 5 bases and J by 0 bases, and 2 bases separated the two germline ends. This CDR3 region has 12 residues. CDR3 residues: CASSPSYNEQFF. The CDR3 DNA follows: TGTGCCAGCAGCCCCTCCTACAATGAGCAGTTCTTC.